One and the same sample provided the 28 T cell receptor beta chains below, sequenced in a study of blood T cell repertoires in COVID-19 (TCRdb year 2020). Library method: the immunoSEQ multiplex PCR assay. Not all clones reach the TCRdb copy of this immuneACCESS table, which keeps in-frame sequences only. Checked studies attribute under half of the gap to unresolved V genes and leave the rest unexplained. The sample records tens of thousands of clones, 80% to 90% of which are singletons. Less than 15% of the sample is in the top ten clones. The sequenced material came from peripheral blood. The receptors were gathered from a man between 65 and 85 years old with acute or convalescent COVID-19.

The J gene is TRBJ1-6, the V gene TRBV28; TRBD1 aligns across 7 bases. This CDR3 has 16 residues. The germline CDR1 and CDR2 sequences are MDHEN and SYDVKM. After removal of 4 bases from V and 6 bases from J, the junction contained 9 bases not matched to a gene. This CDR3 reads CASSSYKGQSNSPLHF. CDR3 sequence (DNA): TGTGCCAGCAGTTCTTACAAGGGACAGTCTAATTCACCCCTCCACTTT.

The chain carries TRBV4-3 and TRBJ1-5; 7 bases match TRBD1. Germline V gives CDR1 LGHNA, CDR2 YSLEER. The CDR3 runs to 17 residues. J gave up 5 bases and V 0 bases, and 10 bases lay outside the gene matches. The CDR3: CASSQDRPRGTYQPQHF. CDR3 in DNA: TGCGCCAGCAGCCAAGACCGCCCCAGGGGGACTTATCAGCCCCAGCATTTT.

The chain has TRBV9 and TRBJ1-3; D gene ambiguous. Trimming left V 0 bases short and J 4 bases short, with 14 bases between. The germline V gene encodes CDR1 SGDLS and CDR2 YYNGEE. This CDR3 is built from 16 residues. CDR3 protein: CASSVDLSSGGNTIYF. CDR3 nucleotides: TGTGCCAGCAGCGTAGATCTAAGTTCGGGAGGAAACACCATATATTTT.

The chain carries TRBV11-2 and TRBJ2-3; 9 bases line up with TRBD1. This CDR3 is 16 amino acids long. CDR1 is SGHAT, CDR2 FQNNGV, per germline. V was pared by 3 bases and J by 2 bases, with 6 bases of the junction left unmatched. Here the CDR3 DNA reads TGTGCCAGCAGCTTGACAGGGGGTTCCCCCACAGATACGCAGTATTTT. Amino acid sequence: CASSLTGGSPTDTQYF.

V and J are TRBV4-3 and TRBJ2-6, with D unclear. CDR3 length equals 18 residues. Trimming removed 0 bases from V and 2 bases from J, with 14 bases in between. CDR1 LGHNA and CDR2 YSLEER come from the germline V gene. Written as DNA, the CDR3 is TGCGCCAGCAGCCAAGATATCTCCCGGTTGGCTGGGGCCAACGTCCTGACTTTC. This sequence encodes CASSQDISRLAGANVLTF.

The chain couples TRBV28 to TRBJ2-7; 9 nucleotides align to TRBD1. J was trimmed by 0 bases and V by 4 bases; bases with no gene match: 4. The CDR3 is 15 residues long. Germline CDR1 reads MDHEN; CDR2 reads SYDVKM. CDR3 amino acids: CASSSPTGGSYEQYV. The CDR3 region has the DNA TGTGCCAGCAGTTCACCGACAGGGGGCTCCTACGAGCAGTACGTC.

This sequence joins TRBV19 and TRBJ2-2; possible D gene TRBD2, 7 bases. The CDR3 totals 16 residues. V lost 2 bases and J lost 2, with 12 bases in between. Per germline, CDR1 LNHDA and CDR2 SQIVND (reference sequence). The CDR3 DNA reads TGTGCCAGTAGTATAAGTCGGGGGGCTAACACCGGGGAGCTGTTTTTT. Encoded protein: CASSISRGANTGELFF.

This sequence joins TRBV7-2 and TRBJ2-4, with D uncertain. This CDR3 contains 14 residues. Trimming shortened V by 2 bases and J by 0 bases, and 5 bases separated the two germline ends. Germline V lookup: CDR1 SGHTA, CDR2 FQGNSA. In DNA, the CDR3 is TGTGCCAGCAGCTTAACAGTAGCCAAAAACATTCAGTACTTC. Translated, it gives CASSLTVAKNIQYF.

The chain combines TRBV5-1 with TRBJ2-7; 8 nucleotides line up with TRBD1. CDR3 size: 13 residues. Germline loops: CDR1 SGHRS, CDR2 YFSETQ. V dropped 3 bases and J dropped 6; count of bases not matched to a gene: 5. The CDR3 spells CASSSPDRVEQYF. In DNA form, the CDR3 reads TGCGCCAGCAGCTCCCCGGACAGGGTCGAGCAGTACTTC.

V usage is TRBV27 and J usage is TRBJ1-1, with 8 nucleotides matching TRBD1. The J segment lost 5 bases and the V segment lost 5 bases, leaving 4 bases of the junction unmatched. Germline CDR1 MNHEY, CDR2 SMNVEV (reference sequence). CDR3 size: 13 residues. The CDR3 loop reads CASSKQGDTEAFF. DNA for the CDR3: TGTGCCAGCAGTAAACAGGGGGATACTGAAGCTTTCTTT.

The chain employs TRBV24-1 and TRBJ2-1; D is perhaps TRBD1 (7 bases). The V gene's germline CDR1 is KGHDR and CDR2 SFDVKD. The CDR3 has 16 amino acids. V lost 0 bases and J lost 4, with 12 bases in between. Here the CDR3 reads CATSDLRAGGYNEQFF. DNA of the CDR3: TGTGCCACCAGTGATTTGCGGGCAGGGGGGTACAATGAGCAGTTCTTC.

This clone was seen a handful of times. The chain uses TRBV2 and TRBJ2-7; 8 nucleotides match TRBD1. The trim removed 5 bases at V and 6 bases at J, leaving 3 bases unmatched. The CDR3 runs to 12 residues. Looked up from germline, CDR1 is SNHLY and CDR2 is FYNNEI. The CDR3 loop reads CASSSQGVEQYF. CDR3 DNA sequence: TGTGCCAGCAGTTCACAGGGGGTCGAGCAGTACTTC.

CDR3 DNA sequence: TGTGCCACCAGTGATTCCCTTCCCGGGGCCCAGCATTTT. Protein: CATSDSLPGAQHF. The rearrangement joins TRBV24-1 to TRBJ1-5; D ambiguous. CDR1 and CDR2 (germline): KGHDR, SFDVKD. Trimming stripped 2 bases from V and 11 bases from J, with 12 bases between. CDR3 size: 13 residues.

This chain joins TRBV9 and TRBJ1-1, with 12 bases aligning to TRBD1. The CDR3 contains 16 residues. J gave up 3 bases and V 4 bases, and 7 bases lay outside the gene matches. Germline CDR1 and CDR2: SGDLS and YYNGEE. The CDR3 here is CASSPRGQGAHTEAFF. Written as DNA, the CDR3 is TGTGCCAGCAGCCCTCGGGGACAGGGGGCGCACACTGAAGCTTTCTTT.

The CDR3 protein is CASSPQDRSNQPQHF. The DNA for the CDR3 is TGTGCCAGTAGTCCCCAGGACAGAAGCAATCAGCCCCAGCATTTT. The chain is built from TRBV19 and TRBJ1-5; weak D call: TRBD1 (6 bases). The CDR3 is 15 residues long. Trimming took off 5 bases at V and 1 base at J, with 12 bases between the two ends. Germline V gene sequence: CDR1 LNHDA, CDR2 SQIVND (reference sequence).

The chain carries TRBV6-1 and TRBJ2-5, with a possible D match to TRBD2 (6 bases). Between the trimmed V and J ends, which lost 3 bases and 5 bases, there was a span of 22 bases. The germline CDR1 and CDR2 sequences are MNHNS and SASEGT. CDR3 length: 17 residues. CDR3 coding DNA: TGTGCCAGCAGTGACGTCGGGGGTGGGTTCATTTGGGAGACCCAGTACTTC. It encodes CASSDVGGGFIWETQYF.

The chain links TRBV30 to TRBJ2-1; 13 nucleotides align to TRBD2. The CDR3 loop spans 15 amino acids. V was clipped by 2 bases and J by 9 bases; unmatched bases: 7. The V gene's germline CDR1 is GTSNPN and CDR2 SVGIG (reference sequence). The CDR3 reads CAWSPSGTSGTEQFF. The CDR3 nucleotides are TGTGCCTGGAGTCCCTCCGGGACTAGCGGGACTGAGCAGTTCTTC.

This chain joins TRBV6-5 and TRBJ2-5, with 8 bases identical to TRBD2. Trimming cost V 9 bases and J 1 base; bases outside gene matches: 4. Germline V lookup: CDR1 MNHEY, CDR2 SVGAGI. The CDR3 extends over 13 amino acids. CDR3 residues: CASRAGAQETQYF. The CDR3 coding sequence is TGTGCCAGTCGAGCGGGGGCCCAAGAGACCCAGTACTTC.

This clone occurred a few times. The chain joins TRBV6-5 to TRBJ1-1, with 10 bases identical to TRBD1. The V and J ends lost 4 bases and 5 bases, in that order; junction bases with no gene match: 4. This CDR3 is built from 14 residues. Germline CDR1 reads MNHEY; CDR2 reads SVGAGI. CDR3 DNA sequence: TGTGCCAGCAGTTCTGACAGGGGGCAAACTGAAGCTTTCTTT. The encoded protein is CASSSDRGQTEAFF.

The J gene is TRBJ1-6, the V gene TRBV7-2, with 10 positions matching TRBD1. With V trimmed by 4 bases and J by 2 bases, 8 bases remained unmatched. Germline lookup yields CDR1 SGHTA and CDR2 FQGNSA. This CDR3 spans 18 amino acids. The CDR3 reads CASSYTGTGVPYNSPLHF. Here the CDR3 DNA reads TGTGCCAGCAGCTATACCGGGACAGGGGTCCCCTATAATTCACCCCTCCACTTT.

The chain carries TRBV7-3 and TRBJ2-1; D may be TRBD2 (7 bases). The CDR3 totals 15 residues. Germline-derived CDR1 and CDR2 are SGHTA and FQGTGA. V lost 3 bases to trimming and J lost 5 bases, with 14 bases between them. In DNA, the CDR3 is TGTGCCAGCAGCTTGGGGGGGCCTAGGAACAATGAGCAGTTCTTC. This codes for CASSLGGPRNNEQFF. The full variable domain, rest sourced from reference TRBV7-3 and TRBJ2-1, is GAGVSQTPSNKVTEKGKYVELRCDPISGHTALYWYRQSLGQGPEFLIYFQGTGAADDSGLPNDRFFAVRPEGSVSTLKIQRTERGDSAVYLCASSLGGPRNNEQFFGPGTRLTVL.

This rearrangement joins TRBV29-1 to TRBJ2-1; 10 bases fit TRBD1. Germline V CDR1 and CDR2: SQVTM, ANQGSEA. V lost 6 bases to trimming and J lost 7 bases; unmatched junction nucleotides: 9. This CDR3 has 14 residues. Here the CDR3 DNA reads TGCAGCGTGGCGACAGGGGGCGCGAGTAATGAGCAGTTCTTC. Translated: CSVATGGASNEQFF.

V is TRBV19 and J is TRBJ1-2; no clear D gene. Looked up from germline, CDR1 is LNHDA and CDR2 is SQIVND (reference sequence). The V end lost 7 bases, the J end lost 5 bases, and 11 bases lay between the germline ends. The CDR3 sequence is 12 residues long. For the CDR3, the DNA is TGTGCCAGTACCCCCACGGGTTATGGCTACACCTTC. It translates to CASTPTGYGYTF.

The genes are TRBV6-5 and TRBJ2-5; 9 nucleotides match TRBD1. In germline, CDR1 is MNHEY, CDR2 SVGAGI. Trimming at V came to 5 bases and at J to 3 bases, leaving 4 bases not matched to a gene. CDR3 length equals 14 residues. This CDR3 is CASSPGTGKETQYF. DNA for the CDR3: TGTGCCAGCAGTCCCGGGACAGGGAAAGAGACCCAGTACTTC.

The chain combines TRBV7-9 with TRBJ1-5, with 7 bases matching TRBD1. The germline V gene encodes CDR1 SEHNR and CDR2 FQNEAQ (reference sequence). Trimming cost V 5 bases and J 4 bases; bases outside gene matches: 11. The CDR3 totals 16 residues. The DNA of the CDR3 is TGTGCCAGCAGCCGTGATGTAGGGGGCTGGAATCAGCCCCAGCATTTT. Encoded protein: CASSRDVGGWNQPQHF.

The chain couples TRBV3-1 (or the pseudogene TRBV3-2) to TRBJ1-2; possibly TRBD1 for D (5 bases). Germline values: CDR1 LGHDT, CDR2 YNNKEL (reference sequence). Trimming removed 4 bases from V and 3 bases from J, with 15 bases in between. This CDR3 contains 15 residues. CDR3 bases: TGTGCCAGCAGCCCGCGGGACGGCGCCGACTATGGCTACACCTTC. This translates into CASSPRDGADYGYTF.

The chain combines TRBV6-2 or TRBV6-3 with TRBJ1-1; weak D call: TRBD1 (5 bases). Germline lookup yields CDR1 MNHEY and CDR2 SVGEGT. CDR3 length: 13 amino acids. Trimming left V 6 bases short and J 6 bases short, with 14 bases between. CDR3 region: CASSRAGGAEAFF. The CDR3 DNA follows: TGTGCCAGCAGCCGCGCGGGGGGTGCTGAAGCTTTCTTT.

The V gene is TRBV12-3 or TRBV12-4, the J gene TRBJ1-5; D gene uncertain. This CDR3 is 13 amino acids long. Trimming cost V 5 bases and J 0 bases, with 5 bases left between them. The CDR3 loop is CASSGNSNQPQHF. CDR3 bases: TGTGCCAGCAGTGGCAATAGCAATCAGCCCCAGCATTTT.